One and the same sample provided the 17 T cell receptor beta chains below, sequenced in a study of blood T cells in healthy people across ages. PCR was performed a second time for roughly 7 to 11 cycles using a sample-barcoded 5' primer and a J-beta primer mix. Using its own MiXCR run on the 5' RACE reads, TCRdb lists one record per CDR3 protein. The repertoire has fewer than 800,000 distinct CDR3 sequences, roughly 25% of them found once; the top ten carry 9.4%. The sample was also linked to a second study, of T cells of mothers and their children.

The source material was blood. These receptors came from a boy between 5 and 17 years old in good health.

The rearrangement joins TRBV2 to TRBJ2-7, with a tentative D call TRBD2 (5 bases). V lost 2 bases and J lost 0, with 20 bases in between. Germline lookup yields CDR1 SNHLY and CDR2 FYNNEI. The CDR3 length is 18 residues. Here the CDR3 DNA reads TGTGCCAGCAGTGAATCGGCTAGCCTAGCCGGATACTCCTACGAGCAGTACTTC. This codes for CASSESASLAGYSYEQYF.

The V and J genes are TRBV3-1 and TRBJ1-1, with D possibly being TRBD1 (5 bases). Germline-derived CDR1 and CDR2 are LGHDT and YNNKEL (reference sequence). V was trimmed by 2 bases and J by 2 bases, leaving 12 bases between them. The CDR3 sequence is 15 residues long. The CDR3 bases are TGTGCCAGCAGCCAACATCAGGGATATAACACTGAAGCTTTCTTT. Translating gives CASSQHQGYNTEAFF. Drawing the rest from reference TRBV3-1 and TRBJ1-1, the complete variable domain is DTAVSQTPKYLVTQMGNDKSIKCEQNLGHDTMYWYKQDSKKFLKIMFSYNNKELIINETVPNRFSPKSPDKAHLNLHINSLELGDSAVYFCASSQHQGYNTEAFFGQGTRLTVV.

This clonotype was counted only a few times. The chain employs TRBV4-2 and TRBJ1-5; 7 nucleotides match TRBD1. Trimming at V came to 3 bases and at J to 2 bases, leaving 4 bases not matched to a gene. CDR3 length equals 15 residues. The germline gives CDR1 LGHNA, CDR2 YNFKEQ. The CDR3 DNA sequence: TGTGCCAGCAGCCACCTTACAGGGGGCAATCAGCCCCAGCATTTT. It codes for CASSHLTGGNQPQHF.

This clonotype was counted between two and nine times. The V and J genes are TRBV2 and TRBJ2-2, with D possibly called TRBD1 or TRBD2 (6 bases each). CDR3 length: 15 amino acids. The germline CDR1 and CDR2 sequences are SNHLY and FYNNEI. Trimming cost V 10 bases and J 5 bases, with 20 bases left between them. The chain's CDR3 is CATKSSGAGTGELFF. The DNA for the CDR3 is TGTGCCACCAAGAGCTCGGGGGCTGGGACCGGGGAGCTGTTTTTT.

This clonotype was recorded many times. Mismatch with germline at one junction end may stem from a read error. V gene TRBV5-1 combines with J gene TRBJ2-7; D remains ambiguous. The CDR3 covers 11 residues. Germline CDR1 reads SGHRS; CDR2 reads YFSETQ. Here the CDR3 reads CASSGSYEQYF. In nucleotides, the CDR3 is TGTGCCAGCAGTGGTAGCTACGAGCAGTACTTC.

This clonotype was observed a few times. This sequence joins TRBV29-1 and TRBJ1-3; D ambiguous. With 3 bases removed from V and 0 bases from J, the gap between germline ends came to 9 bases. The CDR3 is 14 amino acids. Germline CDR1 reads SQVTM; CDR2 reads ANQGSEA. This CDR3 reads CSVDRRLSGNTIYF. CDR3 nucleotides: TGCAGCGTTGACCGACGCCTCTCTGGAAACACCATATATTTT.

The chain is built from TRBV4-3 and TRBJ1-1; unclear D gene. The CDR3 runs to 14 residues. CDR1 and CDR2 from the germline V gene are LGHNA and YSLEER. Trimming left V 3 bases short and J 1 base short, with 9 bases between. CDR3 sequence: CASSQSRGNTEAFF. DNA of the CDR3: TGCGCCAGCAGCCAGAGCCGGGGGAACACTGAAGCTTTCTTT.

This clonotype came up once. This chain uses TRBV7-9 with TRBJ2-7, with TRBD1 matching 7 bases. The junction had 8 bases not matched to a gene; V was cut back by 0 bases and J by 3 bases. Germline V lookup: CDR1 SEHNR, CDR2 FQNEAQ (reference sequence). The CDR3 contains 16 residues. CDR3 sequence: CASSLAKGAGYYEQYF. The CDR3 nucleotides are TGTGCCAGCAGCTTAGCGAAGGGGGCGGGCTACTACGAGCAGTACTTC.

The table lists this clonotype with a few counts. The chain links TRBV20-1 to TRBJ2-5; D is unclear. The DNA end is more similar to TRBJ2-1, so the J call may be wrong. The V gene's germline CDR1 is DFQATT and CDR2 SNEGSKA (reference sequence). This CDR3 comprises 16 residues. The CDR3 here is CSAREAPDLLYNEQFF. The CDR3 DNA reads TGCAGTGCTAGAGAGGCTCCAGACCTGCTCTACAATGAGCAGTTCTTC.

The V gene is TRBV5-6, the J gene TRBJ2-1, with D possibly matching TRBD2 (5 bases). The germline V gene has CDR1 SGHDT and CDR2 YYEEEE. Trimming shortened V by 6 bases and J by 5 bases, and 15 bases separated the two germline ends. There are 14 residues in the CDR3. CDR3 loop: CASTRDRWDNEQFF. CDR3 coding DNA: TGTGCCAGCACCCGGGATCGGTGGGACAATGAGCAGTTCTTC. The variable domain in full, completed from reference TRBV5-6 and TRBJ2-1, reads DAGVTQSPTHLIKTRGQQVTLRCSPKSGHDTVSWYQQALGQGPQFIFQYYEEEERQRGNFPDRFSGHQFPNYSSELNVNALLLGDSALYLCASTRDRWDNEQFFGPGTRLTVL.

CDR3 residues: CASSQLADEQFF. The CDR3 coding sequence is TGTGCCAGCAGTCAACTAGCGGATGAGCAGTTCTTC. The rearrangement uses TRBV7-9 and TRBJ2-1; 8 nucleotides align to TRBD2. The CDR3 totals 12 residues. CDR1 is SEHNR and CDR2 is FQNEAQ in the germline V gene (reference sequence). V shed 6 bases, J shed 8 bases, and the junction held 3 bases outside the gene matches.

This clonotype turned up a few times. This rearrangement joins TRBV5-4 to TRBJ2-2; weak D call: TRBD2 (6 bases). V shed 5 bases and J shed 4 bases, with 12 bases lying between them. The CDR3 contains 14 residues. In germline, CDR1 is SGHNT, CDR2 YYREEE (reference sequence). The DNA for the CDR3 is TGTGCCAGCAGGGAGGGACTGTCCACCGGGGAGCTGTTTTTT. Translating gives CASREGLSTGELFF.

The gene calls are TRBV4-3 and TRBJ1-2; D is uncertain. The CDR3 is made up of 14 amino acids. The V end was cut by 0 bases, the J end by 3 bases, with 8 bases between. Per germline, CDR1 LGHNA and CDR2 YSLEER. The CDR3 sequence: CASSQERLYYGYTF. As DNA, the CDR3 is TGCGCCAGCAGCCAAGAGAGGTTGTACTATGGCTACACCTTC.

This clonotype has more than one count but fewer than ten. CDR3 bases: TGTGCCAGCACTTTGAGGACAGCCTACAATGAGCAGTTCTTC. Protein product: CASTLRTAYNEQFF. The genes are TRBV12-3 or TRBV12-4 and TRBJ2-1, with a tentative D call TRBD1 (6 bases). V was cut by 7 bases and J by 2 bases, with 12 bases left in between. The CDR3 is made up of 14 amino acids.

This rearrangement joins TRBV2 to TRBJ2-7; D gene uncertain. The germline V gene has CDR1 SNHLY and CDR2 FYNNEI. The germline V and J ends were trimmed by 4 bases and 5 bases, with 12 bases remaining between them. This CDR3 comprises 13 residues. CDR3 coding DNA: TGTGCCAGCAGTGCGGAACTTTTAAACGAGCAGTACTTC. Translation gives CASSAELLNEQYF.

This clonotype has a count of ten or more. The rearrangement uses TRBV7-9 and TRBJ2-5, with D perhaps being TRBD1 or TRBD2 (5 bases each). The germline V and J ends were trimmed by 5 bases and 5 bases, with 18 bases remaining between them. The CDR3 contains 15 residues. Germline lookup yields CDR1 SEHNR and CDR2 FQNEAQ (reference sequence). CDR3: CASSPTERGEETQYF. DNA of the CDR3: TGTGCCAGCAGCCCAACGGAGAGAGGGGAGGAGACCCAGTACTTC.

The V gene is TRBV10-2, the J gene TRBJ2-1; D assignment may be TRBD1 or TRBD2 (6 bases each). The CDR3 runs to 13 residues. CDR1 and CDR2 from the germline V gene are WSHSY and SAAADI. The germline V and J ends were trimmed by 6 bases and 4 bases, with 10 bases remaining between them. The CDR3 DNA reads as TGCGCCAGCAGGCGGGACATTTACAATGAGCAGTTCTTC. This translates into CASRRDIYNEQFF.